The TCR beta chain under discussion was sequenced for a study of blood T cells in healthy people across ages. Trimming removed 3 bases at V and 8 bases at J, with 13 bases between. Germline CDR1 MNHEY, CDR2 SMNVEV (reference sequence). The CDR3 is 13 residues long. This clonotype was counted between two and nine times. Approximately 9.7 milliliters was the volume of peripheral blood drawn from each donor. Extraction of total RNA produced a minimum of 5 micrograms from each sample. Then a second PCR, running roughly 7 to 12 cycles, was carried out with a sample-barcoded 5' primer and a J-beta primer mix. At least 2.5 million CDR3-containing paired-end reads were obtained per sample. TCRdb re-derived calls from the 5' RACE reads in MiXCR, one entry per CDR3 protein. The table shows roughly 2 million distinct CDR3 sequences, with 40% to 55% occurring only once.

The TCR comes from a woman in her forties in good health. The chain uses TRBV27 and TRBJ1-2, with D maybe TRBD1 (6 bases). Sequenced input: blood. The CDR3 reads CASSFGGPSGYTF. The CDR3 nucleotides read TGTGCCAGCAGTTTCGGGGGGCCCTCCGGCTACACCTTC.